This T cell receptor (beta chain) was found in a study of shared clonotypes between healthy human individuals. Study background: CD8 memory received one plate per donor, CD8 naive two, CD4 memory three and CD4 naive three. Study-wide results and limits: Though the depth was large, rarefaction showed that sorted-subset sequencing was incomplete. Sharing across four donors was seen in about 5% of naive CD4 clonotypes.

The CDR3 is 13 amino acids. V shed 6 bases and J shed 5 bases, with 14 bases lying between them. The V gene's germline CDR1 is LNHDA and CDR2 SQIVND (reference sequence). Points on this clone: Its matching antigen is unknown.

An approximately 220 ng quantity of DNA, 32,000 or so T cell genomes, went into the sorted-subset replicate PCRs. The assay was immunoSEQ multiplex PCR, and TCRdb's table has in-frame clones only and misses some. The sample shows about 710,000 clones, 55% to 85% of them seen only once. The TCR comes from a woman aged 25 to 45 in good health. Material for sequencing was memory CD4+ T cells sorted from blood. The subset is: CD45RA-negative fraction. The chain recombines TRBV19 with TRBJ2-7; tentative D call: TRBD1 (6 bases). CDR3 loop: CASRSQGTNEQYF. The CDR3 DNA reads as TGTGCCAGTAGGTCACAGGGTACCAACGAGCAGTACTTC.